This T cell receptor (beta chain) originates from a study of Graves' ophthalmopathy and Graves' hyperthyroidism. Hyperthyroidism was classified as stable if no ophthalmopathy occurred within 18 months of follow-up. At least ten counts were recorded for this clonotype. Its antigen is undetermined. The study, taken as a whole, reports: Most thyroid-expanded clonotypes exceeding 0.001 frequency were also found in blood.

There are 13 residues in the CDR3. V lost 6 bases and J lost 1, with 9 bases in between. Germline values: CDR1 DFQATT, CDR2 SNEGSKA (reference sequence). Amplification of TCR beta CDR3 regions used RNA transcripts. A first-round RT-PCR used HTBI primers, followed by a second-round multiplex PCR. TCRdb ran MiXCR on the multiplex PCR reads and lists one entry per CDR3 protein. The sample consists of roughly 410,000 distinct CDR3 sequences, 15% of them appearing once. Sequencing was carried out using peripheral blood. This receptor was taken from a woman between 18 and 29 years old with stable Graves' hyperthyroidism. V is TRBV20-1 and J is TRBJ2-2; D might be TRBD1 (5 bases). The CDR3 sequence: CSALTENTGELFF. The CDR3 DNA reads TGCAGTGCGCTGACAGAGAACACCGGGGAGCTGTTTTTT.